This T cell receptor beta chain was retrieved from a study of CD8+ T cells in alopecia areata. Points from the study as a whole: In scalp and blood, many expanded lesional clones persisted during tofacitinib.

Germline V lookup: CDR1 SQVTM, CDR2 ANQGSEA. The CDR3 loop spans 14 amino acids. V gave up 3 bases and J gave up 3 bases, with 11 bases separating them. As concerns this clone: As yet, its antigen is unknown.

Treatment given: oral pan-JAK inhibitor, 5-10 mg twice daily. RNA, once extracted, was reverse transcribed into cDNA for use as the sequencing template. Here immunoSEQ multiplex PCR was the method, and the copy in TCRdb shows in-frame clones only, minus some. The data contain over 100,000 clones, around 56% of them singletons. The V gene is TRBV29-1, the J gene TRBJ1-4; D is ambiguous. Sequenced here: CD4+ T cells sorted from blood, sampled at week 4, from a patient treated with tofacitinib. The clonotype comes from a human donor with alopecia areata. The CDR3 loop is CSVEDPVSNEKLFF. The CDR3 bases are TGCAGCGTTGAGGACCCCGTATCTAATGAAAAACTGTTTTTT.